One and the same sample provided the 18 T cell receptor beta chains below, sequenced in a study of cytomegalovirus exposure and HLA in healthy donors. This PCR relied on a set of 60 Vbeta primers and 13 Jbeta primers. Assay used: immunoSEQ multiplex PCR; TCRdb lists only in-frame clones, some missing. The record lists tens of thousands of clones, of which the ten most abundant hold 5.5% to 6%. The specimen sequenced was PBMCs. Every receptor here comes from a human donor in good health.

The CDR3: CASSSSEDEQFF. The CDR3 nucleotides are TGTGCCAGCAGCTCTAGCGAGGATGAGCAGTTCTTC. This rearrangement joins TRBV7-6 to TRBJ2-1; a weak D match, TRBD2 (6 bases). This CDR3 contains 12 residues. Germline loops: CDR1 SGHVS, CDR2 FNYEAQ. V lost 4 bases and J 8 bases, leaving 9 bases between the germline ends.

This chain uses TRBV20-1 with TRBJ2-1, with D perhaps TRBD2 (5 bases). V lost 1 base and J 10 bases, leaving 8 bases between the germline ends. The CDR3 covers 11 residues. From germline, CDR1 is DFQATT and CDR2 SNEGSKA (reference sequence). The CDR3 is CSARGRGEQFF. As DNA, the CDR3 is TGCAGTGCTAGAGGCCGGGGAGAGCAGTTCTTC.

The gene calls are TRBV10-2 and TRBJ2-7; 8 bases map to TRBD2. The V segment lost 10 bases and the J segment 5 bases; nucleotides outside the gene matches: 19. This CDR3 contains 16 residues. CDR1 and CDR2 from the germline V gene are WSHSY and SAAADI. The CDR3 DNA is TGCGCCAAGTCTTCCGAAGGGAGTTCAGCGGGGGACGAGCAGTACTTC. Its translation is CAKSSEGSSAGDEQYF.

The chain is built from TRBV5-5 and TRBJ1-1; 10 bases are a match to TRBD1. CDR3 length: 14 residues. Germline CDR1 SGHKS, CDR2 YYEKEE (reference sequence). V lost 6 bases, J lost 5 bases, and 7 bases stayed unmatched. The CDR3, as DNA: TGTGCCAGCAACCCGGGACAGGGGATAACTGAAGCTTTCTTT. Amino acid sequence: CASNPGQGITEAFF. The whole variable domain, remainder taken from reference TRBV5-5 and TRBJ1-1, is DAGVTQSPTHLIKTRGQQVTLRCSPISGHKSVSWYQQVLGQGPQFIFQYYEKEERGRGNFPDRFSARQFPNYSSELNVNALLLGDSALYLCASNPGQGITEAFFGQGTRLTVV.

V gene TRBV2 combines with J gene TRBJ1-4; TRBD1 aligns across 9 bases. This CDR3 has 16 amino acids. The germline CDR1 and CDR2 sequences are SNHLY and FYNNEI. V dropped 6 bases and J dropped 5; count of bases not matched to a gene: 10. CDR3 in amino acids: CASRVDRGLGNEKLFF. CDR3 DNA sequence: TGTGCCAGCAGAGTCGACAGGGGGTTAGGGAATGAAAAACTGTTTTTT.

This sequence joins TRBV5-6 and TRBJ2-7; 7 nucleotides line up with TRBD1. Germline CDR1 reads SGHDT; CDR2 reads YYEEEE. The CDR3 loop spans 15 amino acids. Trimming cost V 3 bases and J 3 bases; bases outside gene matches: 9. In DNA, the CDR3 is TGTGCCAGCAGCTATGGGACAGACATAATCTACGAGCAGTACTTC. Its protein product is CASSYGTDIIYEQYF.

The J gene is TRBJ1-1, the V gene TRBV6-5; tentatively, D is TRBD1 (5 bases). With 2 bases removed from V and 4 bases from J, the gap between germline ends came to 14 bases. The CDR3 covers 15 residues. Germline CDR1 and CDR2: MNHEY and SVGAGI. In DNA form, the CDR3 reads TGTGCCAGCAGTTACGTTGGGGGGAAGGGCACTGAAGCTTTCTTT. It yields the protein CASSYVGGKGTEAFF.

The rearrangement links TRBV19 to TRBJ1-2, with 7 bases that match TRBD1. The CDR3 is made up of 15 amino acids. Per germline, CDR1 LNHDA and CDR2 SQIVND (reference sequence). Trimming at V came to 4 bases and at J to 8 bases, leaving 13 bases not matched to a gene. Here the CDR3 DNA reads TGTGCCAGTAGTACCACAGGGGTCCTCAACGTGGGCTACACCTTC. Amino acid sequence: CASSTTGVLNVGYTF. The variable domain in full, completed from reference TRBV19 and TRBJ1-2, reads DGGITQSPKYLFRKEGQNVTLSCEQNLNHDAMYWYRQDPGQGLRLIYYSQIVNDFQKGDIAEGYSVSREKKESFPLTVTSAQKNPTAFYLCASSTTGVLNVGYTFGSGTRLTVV.

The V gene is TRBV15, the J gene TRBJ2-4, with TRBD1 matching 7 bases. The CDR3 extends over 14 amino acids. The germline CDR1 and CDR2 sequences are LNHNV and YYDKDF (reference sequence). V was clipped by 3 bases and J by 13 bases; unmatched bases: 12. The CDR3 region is CATSSFRDSHLQYF. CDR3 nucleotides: TGTGCCACCAGCAGCTTTAGGGACAGTCATCTCCAGTACTTC. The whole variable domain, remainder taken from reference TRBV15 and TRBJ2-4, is DAMVIQNPRYQVTQFGKPVTLSCSQTLNHNVMYWYQQKSSQAPKLLFHYYDKDFNNEADTPDNFQSRRPNTSFCFLDIRSPGLGDTAMYLCATSSFRDSHLQYFGAGTRLSVL.

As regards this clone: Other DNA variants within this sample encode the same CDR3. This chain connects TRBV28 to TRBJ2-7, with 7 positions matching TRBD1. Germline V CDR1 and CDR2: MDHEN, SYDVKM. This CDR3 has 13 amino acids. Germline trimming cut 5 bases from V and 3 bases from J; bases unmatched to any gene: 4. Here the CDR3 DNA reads TGTGCCAGCAGTCCAGGGGGTCACTACGAGCAGTACTTC. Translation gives CASSPGGHYEQYF.

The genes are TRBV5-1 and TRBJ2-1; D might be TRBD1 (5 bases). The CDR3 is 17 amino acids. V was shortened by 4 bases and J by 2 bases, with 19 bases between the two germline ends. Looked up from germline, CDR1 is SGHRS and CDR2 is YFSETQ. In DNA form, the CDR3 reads TGCGCCAGCAGCGTGCTTCAGGGATTTGTCGCCTACAATGAGCAGTTCTTC. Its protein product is CASSVLQGFVAYNEQFF.

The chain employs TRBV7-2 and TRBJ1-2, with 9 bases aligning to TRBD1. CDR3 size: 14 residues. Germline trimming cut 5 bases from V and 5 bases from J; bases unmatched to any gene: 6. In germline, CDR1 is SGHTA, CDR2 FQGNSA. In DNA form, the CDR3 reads TGTGCCAGCAGCCAACGGACAGGGGAGTATGGCTACACCTTC. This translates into CASSQRTGEYGYTF.

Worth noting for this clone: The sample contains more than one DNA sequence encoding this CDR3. CDR3 loop: CSARDRETQYF. The CDR3 DNA sequence: TGCAGTGCTAGAGATAGAGAGACCCAGTACTTC. The V and J genes are TRBV20-1 and TRBJ2-5; D uncertain. Germline V gene sequence: CDR1 DFQATT, CDR2 SNEGSKA (reference sequence). This CDR3 region has 11 residues. The V end lost 0 bases, the J end lost 4 bases, and 3 bases lay between the germline ends.

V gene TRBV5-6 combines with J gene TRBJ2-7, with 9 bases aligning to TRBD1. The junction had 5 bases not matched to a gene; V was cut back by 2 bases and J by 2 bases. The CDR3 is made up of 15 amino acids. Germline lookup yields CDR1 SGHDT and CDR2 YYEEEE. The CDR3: CASSFLTGGAYEQYF. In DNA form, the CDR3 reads TGTGCCAGCAGCTTCCTGACAGGGGGAGCCTACGAGCAGTACTTC. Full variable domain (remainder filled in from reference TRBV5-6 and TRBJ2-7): DAGVTQSPTHLIKTRGQQVTLRCSPKSGHDTVSWYQQALGQGPQFIFQYYEEEERQRGNFPDRFSGHQFPNYSSELNVNALLLGDSALYLCASSFLTGGAYEQYFGPGTRLTVT.

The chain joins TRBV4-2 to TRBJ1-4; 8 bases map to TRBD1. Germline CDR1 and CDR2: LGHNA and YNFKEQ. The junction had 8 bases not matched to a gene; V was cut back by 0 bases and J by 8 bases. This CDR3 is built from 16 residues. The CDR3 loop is CASSQETQGGREKLFF. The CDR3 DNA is TGTGCCAGCAGCCAAGAAACACAGGGGGGGCGAGAAAAACTGTTTTTT.

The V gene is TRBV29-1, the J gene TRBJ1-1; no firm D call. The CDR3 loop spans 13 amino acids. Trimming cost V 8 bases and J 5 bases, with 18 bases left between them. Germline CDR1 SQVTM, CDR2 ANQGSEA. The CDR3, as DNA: TGCAGCTCCCGGGAGACATTGGAGACTGAAGCTTTCTTT. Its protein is CSSRETLETEAFF. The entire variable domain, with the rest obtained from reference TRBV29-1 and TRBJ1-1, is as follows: SAVISQKPSRDICQRGTSLTIQCQVDSQVTMMFWYRQQPGQSLTLIATANQGSEATYESGFVIDKFPISRPNLTFSTLTVSNMSPEDSSIYLCSSRETLETEAFFGQGTRLTVV.

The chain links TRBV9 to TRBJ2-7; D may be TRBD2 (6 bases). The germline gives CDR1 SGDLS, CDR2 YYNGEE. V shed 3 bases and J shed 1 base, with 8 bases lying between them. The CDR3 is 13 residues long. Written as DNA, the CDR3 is TGTGCCAGCAGCGCGGGACTTTCCTACGAGCAGTACTTC. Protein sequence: CASSAGLSYEQYF.

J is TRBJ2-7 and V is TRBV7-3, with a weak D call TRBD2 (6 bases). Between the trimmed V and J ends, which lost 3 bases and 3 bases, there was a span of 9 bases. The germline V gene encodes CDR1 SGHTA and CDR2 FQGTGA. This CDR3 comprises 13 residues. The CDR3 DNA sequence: TGTGCCAGCAGCTTTCGGGGGAACTACGAGCAGTACTTC. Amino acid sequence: CASSFRGNYEQYF. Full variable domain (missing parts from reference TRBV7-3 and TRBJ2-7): GAGVSQTPSNKVTEKGKYVELRCDPISGHTALYWYRQSLGQGPEFLIYFQGTGAADDSGLPNDRFFAVRPEGSVSTLKIQRTERGDSAVYLCASSFRGNYEQYFGPGTRLTVT.